This TCR beta chain was captured by sequencing in a study of cytomegalovirus exposure and HLA in healthy donors. General study points: Some V segments, including TRBV6-2 and TRBV6-3, were excluded as indistinguishable. Common viral pathogens seemed, in a later analysis, to connect with several of the most significant clusters. Most of the TCR beta V segments (in an earlier analysis) were productive either about 87% or about 30% of the time. DRB1 showed the most TCR associations and HLA-C the fewest in a later analysis, as rates varied by HLA locus.

The PCR employed 60 Vbeta primers together with 13 Jbeta primers. The data were produced by immunoSEQ multiplex PCR, yet TCRdb's version contains in-frame clones alone and is incomplete. The sample includes 50,000 to 70,000 clones, around 80% seen only once; the top ten take about 3%. V lost 0 bases and J 14 bases, leaving 17 bases between the germline ends. This CDR3 has 15 residues. Germline-derived CDR1 and CDR2 are MNHEY and SVGAGI. Comments on this clone: Its target is unknown.

This clonotype originated in a girl aged 10 to 17 in good health and CMV-seropositive. V and J are TRBV6-5 and TRBJ1-6; D not certain. What was sequenced was PBMCs. CDR3 nucleotide sequence: TGTGCCAGCAGTTACTCGATAATCCGTCACGGGTCCCTCCACTTT. Its protein product is CASSYSIIRHGSLHF.